This TCR beta chain was identified during a study of technical replicates of blood from four donors (TCRdb year 2017). With respect to this clone: No cognate antigen has been identified for it. No clone much larger than this one lies a single base away; base qualities are absent.

The CDR3, cysteine through phenylalanine, is 14 amino acids long. The only DNA kept is the CDR3, 42 bases in frame from the first base. The V end gives up 3 bases and the J end 7 bases, leaving 9 bases in the junction not matched to a gene. Looking up the germline V gene yields CDR1 SGDLS and CDR2 YYNGEE. The library was made by the immunoSEQ multiplex PCR assay. TCRdb re-hosts the immuneACCESS table, in-frame sequences only. Its copies lack some clones; in the studies checked, an unresolved V gene accounts for under half of them, and the cause for the rest is not known. Across this sample there are tens of thousands of clones, with around 94% seen only once. The top ten constitute around 0.25% of the sample.

The sequence links TRBV9 to TRBJ2-7, and TRBD1 matches 8 of the central bases. This TCR came from a human donor in good health. Sequences were obtained from T cells isolated from PBMCs. The CDR3 here reads CASSATGVLSEQYF. The DNA sequence is TGTGCCAGCAGCGCGACAGGGGTGTTAAGTGAGCAGTACTTC.